This is a list of T cell receptor beta chains from one sample in a study of blood T cell repertoires in COVID-19. Generated by immunoSEQ multiplex PCR, the TCRdb table keeps only in-frame clones and is missing some. The sample includes 140,000 to 150,000 clones, more than 75% seen only once; the top ten take under 15%. Sequencing was performed on peripheral blood. The receptors stem from a man in his sixties with active or convalescent COVID-19. Each CDR3 is given with its conserved first and last residue. Fields, in order: D gene, J gene, V gene, clone size, CDR3 DNA, CDR3 protein. A D gene is named only where the DNA matches it firmly. A row's size may be missing; if present it is once, few, many or a size class.

.,TRBJ1-1,TRBV5-4,.,TGTGCCAGCAGCTTGGAACAGAAAAACACTGAAGCTTTCTTT,CASSLEQKNTEAFF
TRBD2,TRBJ2-1,TRBV7-2,.,TGTGCCAGCAGCCTCTCCGGTAGTAGCGGGATTCGGTTCTTC,CASSLSGSSGIRFF
.,TRBJ2-2,TRBV5-1,.,TGCGCCAGCAGCTTGGGACTCAGCAACACCGGGGAGCTGTTTTTT,CASSLGLSNTGELFF
.,TRBJ1-6,TRBV9,.,TGTGCCAGCAGCGTAGGAGGAGGGATGGAGTCACCCCTCCACTTT,CASSVGGGMESPLHF
TRBD1,TRBJ2-3,TRBV4-3,.,TGCGCCAGCAGAGACAGGGGGCTTACAGATACGCAGTATTTT,CASRDRGLTDTQYF
TRBD2,TRBJ2-7,TRBV11-2,.,TGTGCCAGCAGCCCGACTGGGAGGGTCCCTTACGAGCAGTACTTC,CASSPTGRVPYEQYF
.,TRBJ2-7,TRBV30,.,TGTGCCTGGAGTGTACGGGTGGGTTTCTCCTACGAGCAGTACTTC,CAWSVRVGFSYEQYF
.,TRBJ1-5,TRBV6-5,.,TGTGCCACCCAGATTGATCAGCCCCAGCATTTT,CATQIDQPQHF
TRBD2,TRBJ2-1,TRBV11-2,.,TGTGCCAGCAGCTTAGCTCCGGCTAGCGGGAGGGCAGGGGAGCAGTTCTTC,CASSLAPASGRAGEQFF
.,TRBJ2-7,TRBV3-1/TRBV3-2,.,TGTGCCAGCAGCCATCGGGACTCCTACGAGCAGTACTTC,CASSHRDSYEQYF
.,TRBJ1-5,TRBV7-8,.,TGTGCCAGCAGCTTATCCGGGAGGCCCCAGCATTTT,CASSLSGRPQHF
.,TRBJ2-7,TRBV5-1,once,TGCGCCAGCAGCTTGGGCGCTGGCTACGAGCAGTACTTC,CASSLGAGYEQYF
TRBD1,TRBJ2-5,TRBV7-8,.,TGTGCCAGCAGCAGTACGGGACAGGGAAAAGAGACCCAGTACTTC,CASSSTGQGKETQYF
TRBD2,TRBJ2-2,TRBV10-3,.,TGTGCCACCAAGGGCGGGAGGAGTGAGGCCGGGGAGCTGTTTTTT,CATKGGRSEAGELFF
.,TRBJ2-5,TRBV10-1,.,TGCGCCAGCAGTACGGTCCCTGGGGGCTACCAAGAGACCCAGTACTTC,CASSTVPGGYQETQYF
TRBD2,TRBJ2-7,TRBV19,once,TGTGCCAGTAGTATGTCTAGCGGCCCCTACGAGCAGTACTTC,CASSMSSGPYEQYF
.,TRBJ2-7,TRBV6-5,few,TGTGCCAGCAGTTTACAAACATCCTACGAGCAGTACTTC,CASSLQTSYEQYF
.,TRBJ2-7,TRBV5-6,.,TGTGCCAGCAGCTTGGGTGTAGGGAGGTACGAGCAGTACTTC,CASSLGVGRYEQYF
.,TRBJ1-6,TRBV18,.,TGTGCCAGCTCCCCGACAGCGCGAGATTCACCCCTCCACTTT,CASSPTARDSPLHF
.,TRBJ1-5,TRBV2,.,TGTGCCAGCAGTGAAAACTTTTTTAGGACAGCCAATCAGCCCCAGCATTTT,CASSENFFRTANQPQHF
.,TRBJ1-3,TRBV7-9,few,TGTGCCAGCCCGGGGAGGAGAAACACCATATATTTT,CASPGRRNTIYF
.,TRBJ2-2,TRBV14,.,TGTGCCAGCAGCCAAAGAACAGGGAAGGGCCCCGGGGAGCTGTTTTTT,CASSQRTGKGPGELFF
TRBD2,TRBJ2-3,TRBV15,.,TGTGCCACCAGTGTGAGCGGGAGGGCGATGCAGTATTTT,CATSVSGRAMQYF
TRBD1,TRBJ2-7,TRBV30,.,TGTGCCTGGAGTGGAGGACAGGGGGCCCACGAGCAGTACTTC,CAWSGGQGAHEQYF
.,TRBJ1-4,TRBV14,.,TGTGCCAGCAGCCCGCCCCGGGGAAGTTATGCTAATGAAAAACTGTTTTTT,CASSPPRGSYANEKLFF
.,TRBJ1-4,TRBV5-1,few,TGCGCCAGCAGCCCCGACACTGCTAATGAAAAACTGTTTTTT,CASSPDTANEKLFF
.,TRBJ2-3,TRBV24-1,once,TGTGCCACCAGTGAGGGGGCTGTTTCAGCAGATACGCAGTATTTT,CATSEGAVSADTQYF
.,TRBJ1-1,TRBV6-6,.,TGTGCCAGCAGTCGCAGGGTAACTGAAGCTTTCTTT,CASSRRVTEAFF
TRBD2,TRBJ2-1,TRBV25-1,.,TGTGCCAGCAGTCAGTATACTAGCGGCTACAATGAGCAGTTCTTC,CASSQYTSGYNEQFF
TRBD1,TRBJ1-2,TRBV7-2,.,TGTGCCAGCAGCTCCCCGGGACAGAGGAGTTCTAACTATGGCTACACCTTC,CASSSPGQRSSNYGYTF
.,TRBJ2-5,TRBV18,.,TGTGCCAGCTCACCACAGGTTGAAGCAGCTGTGGGGAGGGAGACCCAGTACTTC,CASSPQVEAAVGRETQYF
.,TRBJ2-3,TRBV7-9,.,TGTGCCAGCAGCTTCCCGTCTCGGACAGATACGCAGTATTTT,CASSFPSRTDTQYF
TRBD2,TRBJ2-7,TRBV4-3,few,TGCGCCAGCAGCGGCTATTCGGGGGGTCTCCACTTC,CASSGYSGGLHF
TRBD1,TRBJ1-2,TRBV4-3,.,TGCGCCAGCAGCCAAGATCAGGGGGAGTATGGCTACACCTTC,CASSQDQGEYGYTF
TRBD2,TRBJ2-1,TRBV24-1,few,TGTGCCACCAGTGATTTGCCGGGGAGAACTAGCGGGAGGGCCACCGATGAGCAGTTCTTC,CATSDLPGRTSGRATDEQFF
.,TRBJ2-5,TRBV5-1,once,TGCGCCAGCAGCTTTTTTTCGGATGAGGCGGAGACCCAGTACTTC,CASSFFSDEAETQYF
TRBD2,TRBJ2-1,TRBV28,.,TGTGCCAGCGGGCTAGCGGGCCACAATGAGCAGTTCTTC,CASGLAGHNEQFF
.,TRBJ1-5,TRBV19,.,TGTGCCAGTAGCGATCCGGGGCCCCAGCATTTT,CASSDPGPQHF
TRBD1,TRBJ1-1,TRBV7-9,.,TGTGCCAGCAGCTTACTGCGGGGACAGGGCACTGAAGCTTTCTTT,CASSLLRGQGTEAFF
TRBD1,TRBJ2-1,TRBV18,.,TGTGCCAGCCACCGGGACAGGGATTACAATGAGCAGTTCTTC,CASHRDRDYNEQFF
.,TRBJ2-5,TRBV7-6,.,TGTGCCAGCAGTTTCTTGCTCGGTAGCGGCCAAGAGACCCAGTACTTC,CASSFLLGSGQETQYF
.,TRBJ2-7,TRBV12-3/TRBV12-4,.,TGTGCCAGCAGTCCCCGGACTCAAGGGGAGCAGTACTTC,CASSPRTQGEQYF
.,TRBJ2-7,TRBV11-2,.,TGTGCCAGCAGAGCTGGGAGGGGGAGGGCCAATTACGAGCAGTACTTC,CASRAGRGRANYEQYF
TRBD1,TRBJ1-6,TRBV11-2,.,TGTGCCAGCGGAAATCCGGGACAGGTCTCCTATAATTCACCCCTCCACTTT,CASGNPGQVSYNSPLHF
.,TRBJ1-1,TRBV9,.,TGTGCCAGCAGCGGCTCAGGGATGAACACTGAAGCTTTCTTT,CASSGSGMNTEAFF
.,TRBJ1-2,TRBV5-4,few,TGTGCCAGCAGCACCAGAGGAAACTATGGCTACACCTTC,CASSTRGNYGYTF
TRBD2,TRBJ2-4,TRBV18,.,TGTGCCAGCTCACCATCCCGCGGGAGGGCCTCTTCGGTGGGTGGCCGGAACATTCAGTACTTC,CASSPSRGRASSVGGRNIQYF
TRBD2,TRBJ2-3,TRBV5-1,.,TGCGCCAGCAGCTTGGAGGGCGGGAGGGCCGGAGATACGCAGTATTTT,CASSLEGGRAGDTQYF
.,TRBJ1-6,TRBV10-3,.,TGTGCCATACGGCGGGCTCAGGATTCACCCCTCCACTTT,CAIRRAQDSPLHF
TRBD1,TRBJ1-2,TRBV28,few,TGTGCCAGCAGGCCGACAGGGGTCCCTAGCGGCTACACCTTC,CASRPTGVPSGYTF
TRBD2,TRBJ2-1,TRBV11-1,.,TGTGCCAGCAGCCTACGGACTAGCGGGAGGAATGAGCAGTTCTTC,CASSLRTSGRNEQFF
TRBD1,TRBJ2-3,TRBV12-5,.,TGTGCTAGTGGCAAGGGGGACAGGGGGTACGATACGCAGTATTTT,CASGKGDRGYDTQYF
.,TRBJ2-7,TRBV3-1/TRBV3-2,.,TGTGCCAGCAGCCCGCCTCCAAGGTCCGGGAGCTCCTACGAGCAGTACTTC,CASSPPPRSGSSYEQYF
.,TRBJ2-1,TRBV14,.,TGTGCCAGCAGCCAACCGCTTCGGGAGCAGTTCTTC,CASSQPLREQFF
TRBD1,TRBJ1-5,TRBV28,.,TGTGCCAGCAGTAACAGGGGTTTCAATCAGCCCCAGCATTTT,CASSNRGFNQPQHF